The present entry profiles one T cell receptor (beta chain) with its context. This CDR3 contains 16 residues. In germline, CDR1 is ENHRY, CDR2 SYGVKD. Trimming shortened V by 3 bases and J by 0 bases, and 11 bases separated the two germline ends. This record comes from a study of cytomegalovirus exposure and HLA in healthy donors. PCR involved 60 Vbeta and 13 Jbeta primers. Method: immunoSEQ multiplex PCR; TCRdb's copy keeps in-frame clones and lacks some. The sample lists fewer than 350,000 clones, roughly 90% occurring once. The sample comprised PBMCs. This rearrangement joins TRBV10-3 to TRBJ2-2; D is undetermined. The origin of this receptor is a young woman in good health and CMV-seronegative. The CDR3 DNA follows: TGTGCCATCAGTGACCTACCGTATCCGAACACCGGGGAGCTGTTTTTT. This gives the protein CAISDLPYPNTGELFF.